The clone carrying this T cell receptor beta chain was recorded only once. This sample was taken from a study of naive CD8 T cells in extremely preterm neonates. The CDR3 length is 14 residues. The V end was cut by 2 bases, the J end by 3 bases, with 7 bases between. In germline, CDR1 is LGHNA, CDR2 YNFKEQ. Cord blood came from elective full-term cesareans at about 35-41 weeks without labor or membrane rupture. Sorted cells: live naive CD8+ T cells, CD45RA+CCR7+, Annexin V-negative. Profiling relied on immunoSEQ multiplex PCR, and the TCRdb table lists in-frame clones only, not all of them. This sample has thousands of clones; about 98% occur once, and the top ten carry roughly 0.35%.

The TCR originated in a newborn in good health. The sequencing input was naive CD8+ T cells from cord blood. The chain employs TRBV4-2 and TRBJ2-2; D remains ambiguous. CDR3 sequence: CASSQHSYTGELFF. The CDR3 coding sequence is TGTGCCAGCAGCCAACACAGCTACACCGGGGAGCTGTTTTTT.